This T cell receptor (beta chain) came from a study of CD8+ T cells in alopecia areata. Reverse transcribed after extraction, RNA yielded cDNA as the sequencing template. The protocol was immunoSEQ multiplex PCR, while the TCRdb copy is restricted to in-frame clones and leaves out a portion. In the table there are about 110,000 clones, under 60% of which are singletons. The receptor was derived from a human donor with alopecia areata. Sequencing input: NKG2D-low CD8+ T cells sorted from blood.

DNA for the CDR3: TGTGCCAGCAAGAAAAGGGACAGGGGTGGCTACACCTTC. It translates to CASKKRDRGGYTF. The chain recombines TRBV2 with TRBJ1-2; 10 bases align to TRBD1. The CDR3 is 13 residues long. Germline trimming cut 7 bases from V and 7 bases from J; bases unmatched to any gene: 6. Germline V gene data show CDR1 as SNHLY and CDR2 as FYNNEI. Full variable domain (remainder filled in from reference TRBV2 and TRBJ1-2): EPEVTQTPSHQVTQMGQEVILRCVPISNHLYFYWYRQILGQKVEFLVSFYNNEISEKSEIFDDQFSVERPDGSNFTLKIRSTKLEDSAMYFCASKKRDRGGYTFGSGTRLTVV.